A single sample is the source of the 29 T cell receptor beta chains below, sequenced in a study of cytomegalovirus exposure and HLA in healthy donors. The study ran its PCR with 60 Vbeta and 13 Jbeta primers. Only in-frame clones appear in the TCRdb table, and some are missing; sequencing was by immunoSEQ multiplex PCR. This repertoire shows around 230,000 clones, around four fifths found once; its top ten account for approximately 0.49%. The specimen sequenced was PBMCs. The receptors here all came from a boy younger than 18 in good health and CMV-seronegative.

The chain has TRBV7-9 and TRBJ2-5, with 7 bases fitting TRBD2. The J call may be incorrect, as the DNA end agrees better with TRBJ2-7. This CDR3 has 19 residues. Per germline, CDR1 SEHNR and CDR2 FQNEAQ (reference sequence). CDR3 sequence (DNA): TGTGCCAGCAGCTTATCTTGGGGAGGTCGGGAGGCCCCCCGCAACGAGCAGTACTTC. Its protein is CASSLSWGGREAPRNEQYF.

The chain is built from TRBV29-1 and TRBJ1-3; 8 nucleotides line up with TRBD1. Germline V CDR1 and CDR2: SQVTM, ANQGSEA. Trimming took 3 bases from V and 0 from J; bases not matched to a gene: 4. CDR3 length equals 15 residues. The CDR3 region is CSVEGQALSGNTIYF. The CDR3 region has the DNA TGCAGCGTTGAGGGACAGGCCCTCTCTGGAAACACCATATATTTT.

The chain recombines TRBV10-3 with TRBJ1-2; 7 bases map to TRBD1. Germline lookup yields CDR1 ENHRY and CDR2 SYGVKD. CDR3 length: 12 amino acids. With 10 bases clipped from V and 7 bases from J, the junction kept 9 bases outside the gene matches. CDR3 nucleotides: TGTGCCACCGCCGGGACAGACCTTGGCTACACCTTC. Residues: CATAGTDLGYTF.

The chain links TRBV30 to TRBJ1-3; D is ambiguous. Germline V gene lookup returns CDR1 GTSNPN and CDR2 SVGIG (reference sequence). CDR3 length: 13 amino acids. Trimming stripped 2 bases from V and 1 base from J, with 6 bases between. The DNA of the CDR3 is TGTGCCTGGAGTAGCTTTTCTGGAAACACCATATATTTT. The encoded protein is CAWSSFSGNTIYF.

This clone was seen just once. The chain's CDR3 is CASSLAGVSYEQYF. Written as DNA, the CDR3 is TGCGCCAGCAGCTTGGCGGGAGTCTCCTACGAGCAGTACTTC. The J gene is TRBJ2-7, the V gene TRBV5-1, with D maybe TRBD2 (6 bases). The CDR3 has 14 amino acids. The germline gives CDR1 SGHRS, CDR2 YFSETQ. The V end was cut by 0 bases, the J end by 0 bases, with 7 bases between.

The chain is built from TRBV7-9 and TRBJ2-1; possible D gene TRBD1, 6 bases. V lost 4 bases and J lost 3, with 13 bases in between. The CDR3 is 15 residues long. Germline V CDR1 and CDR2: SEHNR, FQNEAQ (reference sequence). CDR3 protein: CASSWGHSLYNEQFF. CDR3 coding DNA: TGTGCCAGCAGCTGGGGACATTCCCTCTACAATGAGCAGTTCTTC.

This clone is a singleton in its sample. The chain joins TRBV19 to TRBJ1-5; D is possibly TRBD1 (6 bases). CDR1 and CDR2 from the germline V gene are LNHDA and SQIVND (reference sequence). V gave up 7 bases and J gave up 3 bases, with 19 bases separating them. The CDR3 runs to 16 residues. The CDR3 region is CASNPQGGGLNQPQHF. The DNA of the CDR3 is TGTGCCAGTAACCCCCAGGGAGGGGGACTCAATCAGCCCCAGCATTTT.

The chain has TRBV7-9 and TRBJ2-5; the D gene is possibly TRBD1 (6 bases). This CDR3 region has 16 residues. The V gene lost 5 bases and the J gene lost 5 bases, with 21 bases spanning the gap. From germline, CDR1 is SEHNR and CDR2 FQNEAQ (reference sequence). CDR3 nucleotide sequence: TGTGCCAGCAGCCCATTTTTGGGACACCCTAAGGAGACCCAGTACTTC. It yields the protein CASSPFLGHPKETQYF. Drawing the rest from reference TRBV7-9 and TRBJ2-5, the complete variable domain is DTGVSQNPRHKITKRGQNVTFRCDPISEHNRLYWYRQTLGQGPEFLTYFQNEAQLEKSRLLSDRFSAERPKGSFSTLEIQRTEQGDSAMYLCASSPFLGHPKETQYFGPGTRLLVL.

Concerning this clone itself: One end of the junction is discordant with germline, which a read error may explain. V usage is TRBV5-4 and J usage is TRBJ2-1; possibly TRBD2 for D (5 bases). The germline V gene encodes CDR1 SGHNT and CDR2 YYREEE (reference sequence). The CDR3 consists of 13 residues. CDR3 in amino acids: CASTLGEYNEQFF. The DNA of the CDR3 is TGTGCCAGCACCTTGGGAGAGTACAATGAGCAGTTCTTC.

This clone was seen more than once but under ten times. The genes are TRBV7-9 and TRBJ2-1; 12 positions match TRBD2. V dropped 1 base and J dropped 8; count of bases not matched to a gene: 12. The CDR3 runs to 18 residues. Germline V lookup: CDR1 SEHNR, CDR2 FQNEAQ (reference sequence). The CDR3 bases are TGTGCCAGCAGCTTAGGGTCTAGCGGGGGGGCCAGTAACGATGAGCAGTTCTTC. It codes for CASSLGSSGGASNDEQFF.

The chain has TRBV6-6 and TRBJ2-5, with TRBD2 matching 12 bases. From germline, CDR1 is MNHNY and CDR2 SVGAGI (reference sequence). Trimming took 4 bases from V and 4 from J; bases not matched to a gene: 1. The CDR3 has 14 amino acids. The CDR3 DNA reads TGTGCCAGCAGTTTACTAGCGGGAGGAGAGACCCAGTACTTC. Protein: CASSLLAGGETQYF.

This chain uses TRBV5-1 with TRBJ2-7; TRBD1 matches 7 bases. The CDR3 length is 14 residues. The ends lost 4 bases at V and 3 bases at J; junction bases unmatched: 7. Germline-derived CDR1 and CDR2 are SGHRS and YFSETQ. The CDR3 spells CASSLGPGGYEQYF. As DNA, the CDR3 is TGCGCCAGCAGCCTAGGTCCAGGGGGCTACGAGCAGTACTTC.

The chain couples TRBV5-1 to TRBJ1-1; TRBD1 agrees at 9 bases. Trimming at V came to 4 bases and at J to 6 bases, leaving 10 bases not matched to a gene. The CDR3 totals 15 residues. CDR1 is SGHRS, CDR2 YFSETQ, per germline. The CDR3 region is CASSPLQGANAEAFF. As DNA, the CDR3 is TGCGCCAGCAGCCCTTTACAGGGGGCCAACGCTGAAGCTTTCTTT.

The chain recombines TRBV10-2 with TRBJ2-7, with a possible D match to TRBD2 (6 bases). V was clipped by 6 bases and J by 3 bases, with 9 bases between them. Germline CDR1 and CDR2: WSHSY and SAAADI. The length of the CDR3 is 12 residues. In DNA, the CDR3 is TGCGCCAGCAGGGACTACAACTACGAGCAGTACTTC. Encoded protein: CASRDYNYEQYF.

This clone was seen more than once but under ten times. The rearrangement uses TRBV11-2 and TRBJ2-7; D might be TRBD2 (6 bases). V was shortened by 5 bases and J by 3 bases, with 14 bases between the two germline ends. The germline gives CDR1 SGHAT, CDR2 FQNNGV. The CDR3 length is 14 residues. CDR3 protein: CASSGPGESYEQYF. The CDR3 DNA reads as TGTGCCAGCAGCGGACCGGGGGAGAGCTACGAGCAGTACTTC.

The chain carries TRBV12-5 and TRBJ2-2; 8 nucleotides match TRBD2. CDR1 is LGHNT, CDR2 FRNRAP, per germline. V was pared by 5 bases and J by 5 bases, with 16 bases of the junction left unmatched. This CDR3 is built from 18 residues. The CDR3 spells CASGPGVTSAGGTGELFF. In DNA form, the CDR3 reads TGTGCTAGTGGTCCCGGGGTTACTAGCGCGGGGGGTACCGGGGAGCTGTTTTTT.

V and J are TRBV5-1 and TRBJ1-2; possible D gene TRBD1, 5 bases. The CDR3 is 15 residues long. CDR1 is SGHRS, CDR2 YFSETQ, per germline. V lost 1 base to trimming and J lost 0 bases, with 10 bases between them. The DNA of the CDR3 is TGCGCCAGCAGCTTGTCAGGGAATGCTAACTATGGCTACACCTTC. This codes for CASSLSGNANYGYTF. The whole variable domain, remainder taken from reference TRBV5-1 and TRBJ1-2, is KAGVTQTPRYLIKTRGQQVTLSCSPISGHRSVSWYQQTPGQGLQFLFEYFSETQRNKGNFPGRFSGRQFSNSRSEMNVSTLELGDSALYLCASSLSGNANYGYTFGSGTRLTVV.

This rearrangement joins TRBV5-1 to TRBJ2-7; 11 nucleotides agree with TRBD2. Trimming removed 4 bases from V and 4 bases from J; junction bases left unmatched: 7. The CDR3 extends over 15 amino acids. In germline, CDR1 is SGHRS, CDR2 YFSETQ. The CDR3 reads CASSPLTSGTYEQYF. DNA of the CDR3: TGCGCCAGCAGCCCGTTGACTAGCGGGACTTACGAGCAGTACTTC.

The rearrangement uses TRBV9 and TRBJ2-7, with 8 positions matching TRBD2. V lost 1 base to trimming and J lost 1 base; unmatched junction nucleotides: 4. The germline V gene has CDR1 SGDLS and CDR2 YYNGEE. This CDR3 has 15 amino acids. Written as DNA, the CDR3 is TGTGCCAGCAGCGTACGAGCGGGGGAGTCCTACGAGCAGTACTTC. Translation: CASSVRAGESYEQYF.

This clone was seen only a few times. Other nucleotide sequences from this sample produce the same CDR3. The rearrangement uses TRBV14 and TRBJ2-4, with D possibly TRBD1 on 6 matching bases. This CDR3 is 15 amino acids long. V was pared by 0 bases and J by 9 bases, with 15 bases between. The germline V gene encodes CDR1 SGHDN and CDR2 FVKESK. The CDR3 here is CASSQDTGLKGIQYF. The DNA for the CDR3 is TGTGCCAGCAGCCAAGATACAGGGCTGAAGGGCATTCAGTACTTC.

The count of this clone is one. The CDR3 DNA follows: TGTGCCACCATCGACAGGGGGTCGTCTGGGGCCAACGTCCTGACTTTC. Its protein product is CATIDRGSSGANVLTF. The genes are TRBV15 and TRBJ2-6; TRBD1 aligns across 9 bases. The germline gives CDR1 LNHNV, CDR2 YYDKDF (reference sequence). The CDR3 loop spans 16 amino acids. V lost 7 bases to trimming and J lost 1 base; unmatched junction nucleotides: 5.

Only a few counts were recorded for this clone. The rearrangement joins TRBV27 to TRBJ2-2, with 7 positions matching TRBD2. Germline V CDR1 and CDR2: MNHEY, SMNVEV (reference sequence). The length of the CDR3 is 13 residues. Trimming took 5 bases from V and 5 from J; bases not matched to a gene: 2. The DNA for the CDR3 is TGTGCCAGCAGTGGGGGGGTGACCGGGGAGCTGTTTTTT. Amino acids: CASSGGVTGELFF.

The DNA for the CDR3 is TGCGCCAGCAGCCAGGACCCGGGGGATGAAGCTTTCTTT. Its protein product is CASSQDPGDEAFF. The J gene is TRBJ1-1, the V gene TRBV5-1; D may be TRBD1 (5 bases). CDR1 SGHRS and CDR2 YFSETQ come from the germline V gene. The CDR3 spans 13 residues. Trimming pared 4 bases from V and 7 bases from J, leaving 14 bases between. Complete variable domain (other parts from reference TRBV5-1 and TRBJ1-1): KAGVTQTPRYLIKTRGQQVTLSCSPISGHRSVSWYQQTPGQGLQFLFEYFSETQRNKGNFPGRFSGRQFSNSRSEMNVSTLELGDSALYLCASSQDPGDEAFFGQGTRLTVV.

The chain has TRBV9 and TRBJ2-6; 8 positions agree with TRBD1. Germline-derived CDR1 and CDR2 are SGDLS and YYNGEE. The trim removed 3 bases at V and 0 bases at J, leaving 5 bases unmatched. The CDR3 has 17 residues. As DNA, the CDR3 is TGTGCCAGCAGCGCGGGACAGGTGACCTCTGGGGCCAACGTCCTGACTTTC. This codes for CASSAGQVTSGANVLTF. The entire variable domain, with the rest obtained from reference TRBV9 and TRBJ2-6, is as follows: DSGVTQTPKHLITATGQRVTLRCSPRSGDLSVYWYQQSLDQGLQFLIQYYNGEERAKGNILERFSAQQFPDLHSELNLSSLELGDSALYFCASSAGQVTSGANVLTFGAGSRLTVL.

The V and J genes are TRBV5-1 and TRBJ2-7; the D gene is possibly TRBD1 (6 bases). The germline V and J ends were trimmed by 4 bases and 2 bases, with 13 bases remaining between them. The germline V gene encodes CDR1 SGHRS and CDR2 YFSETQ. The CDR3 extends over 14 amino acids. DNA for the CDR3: TGCGCCAGCAGCGGCCGGGACACTGCCTACGAGCAGTACTTC. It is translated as CASSGRDTAYEQYF.

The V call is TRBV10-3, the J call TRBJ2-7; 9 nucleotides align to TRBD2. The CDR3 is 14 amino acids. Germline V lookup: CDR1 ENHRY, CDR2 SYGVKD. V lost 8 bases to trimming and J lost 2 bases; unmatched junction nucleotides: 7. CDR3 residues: CAIQTSGAPYEQYF. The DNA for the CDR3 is TGTGCCATCCAGACTAGCGGAGCCCCCTACGAGCAGTACTTC.

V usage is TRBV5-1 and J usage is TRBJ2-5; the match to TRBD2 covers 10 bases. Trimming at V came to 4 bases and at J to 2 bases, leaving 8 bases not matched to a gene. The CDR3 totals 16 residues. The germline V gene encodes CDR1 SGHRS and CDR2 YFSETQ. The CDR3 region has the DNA TGCGCCAGCAGCAGGGGAGGACTAGCGGAACAAGAGACCCAGTACTTC. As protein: CASSRGGLAEQETQYF.

CDR3 sequence: CASRSTGLGANQPQHF. CDR3 DNA sequence: TGTGCCAGTAGATCGACAGGGTTGGGGGCAAATCAGCCCCAGCATTTT. This sequence joins TRBV19 and TRBJ1-5; the match to TRBD1 covers 7 bases. Germline trimming cut 6 bases from V and 4 bases from J; bases unmatched to any gene: 12. The germline CDR1 and CDR2 sequences are LNHDA and SQIVND (reference sequence). The length of the CDR3 is 16 residues.

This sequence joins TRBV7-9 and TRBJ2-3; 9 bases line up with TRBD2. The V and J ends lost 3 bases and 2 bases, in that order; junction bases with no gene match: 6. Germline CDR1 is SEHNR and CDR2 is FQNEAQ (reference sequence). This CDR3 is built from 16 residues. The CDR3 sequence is CASSFRRGGDTDTQYF. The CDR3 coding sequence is TGTGCCAGCAGCTTTCGGCGGGGGGGAGACACAGATACGCAGTATTTT.